Each of the 11 T cell receptor beta chains below was sequenced from the same sample in a study of T cells after posttransplantation cyclophosphamide. A marrow graft followed busulfan-fludarabine conditioning, with cyclophosphamide on days +3 and +4. Data came from immunoSEQ multiplex PCR; TCRdb stores just in-frame clones and leaves some out. This repertoire holds around 10,000 clones, and none appear only once. Specimen: PBMCs, collected after allogeneic stem cell transplant with posttransplant cyclophosphamide. These receptors were obtained from a female patient aged 40-49 years who received an allogeneic stem cell transplant from a related donor, was CMV-positive, and had no GVHD. Part of the T cell pool may stem from the graft donor.

At least ten counts were recorded for this clone. This chain uses TRBV7-9 with TRBJ2-2; unclear D gene. V lost 7 bases and J lost 5, with 11 bases in between. Germline CDR1 and CDR2: SEHNR and FQNEAQ (reference sequence). The CDR3 spans 13 residues. CDR3 sequence (DNA): TGTGCCAGCACCTTCCGAAGGACCGGGGAGCTGTTTTTT. Translated, it gives CASTFRRTGELFF.

This clone was picked up many times. V usage is TRBV27 and J usage is TRBJ2-7; 7 bases match TRBD1. The trim removed 6 bases at V and 3 bases at J, leaving 8 bases unmatched. The CDR3 runs 14 residues. CDR1 is MNHEY, CDR2 SMNVEV, per germline (reference sequence). In DNA form, the CDR3 reads TGTGCCAGCAGCCAGGACAGGACGGGCTACGAGCAGTACTTC. This gives the protein CASSQDRTGYEQYF.

This clone was seen ten or more times. V gene TRBV28 combines with J gene TRBJ2-3, with D unclear. The CDR3 has 16 residues. Trimming pared 3 bases from V and 0 bases from J, leaving 13 bases between. Germline V gene lookup returns CDR1 MDHEN and CDR2 SYDVKM. The CDR3 reads CASSFLAALSTDTQYF. CDR3 sequence (DNA): TGTGCCAGCAGTTTTTTGGCGGCGCTAAGCACAGATACGCAGTATTTT.

This clone was found many times. The chain couples TRBV6-1 to TRBJ2-1; 7 nucleotides agree with TRBD1. The CDR3 has 15 residues. The V gene end was trimmed by 10 bases and the J gene end by 4 bases; junction bases not matched to a gene: 13. From germline, CDR1 is MNHNS and CDR2 SASEGT. The chain's CDR3 is CATSKWGQIYNEQFF. The CDR3 nucleotides read TGTGCCACCTCCAAATGGGGACAGATATACAATGAGCAGTTCTTC.

This clone was counted many times. The rearrangement uses TRBV7-2 and TRBJ2-7; TRBD1 agrees at 10 bases. Trimming at V came to 0 bases and at J to 3 bases, leaving 8 bases not matched to a gene. CDR1 and CDR2 from the germline V gene are SGHTA and FQGNSA. CDR3 length: 17 amino acids. The CDR3 protein is CASSLASSGQGFYEQYF. The CDR3 nucleotides are TGTGCCAGCAGCTTAGCATCTTCGGGACAGGGGTTCTACGAGCAGTACTTC. The whole variable domain, filled in from reference TRBV7-2 and TRBJ2-7, reads GAGVSQSPSNKVTEKGKDVELRCDPISGHTALYWYRQSLGQGLEFLIYFQGNSAPDKSGLPSDRFSAERTGGSVSTLTIQRTQQEDSAVYLCASSLASSGQGFYEQYFGPGTRLTVT.

Ten or more counts support this clone. The rearrangement uses TRBV19 and TRBJ1-5; D is possibly TRBD1 (6 bases). The CDR3 has 13 residues. The V gene's germline CDR1 is LNHDA and CDR2 SQIVND (reference sequence). Trimming took 11 bases from V and 3 from J, leaving 14 bases between them. The CDR3 here is CAAGQPVNQPQHF. The CDR3 DNA follows: TGTGCCGCCGGACAGCCAGTCAATCAGCCCCAGCATTTT.

The sample holds many counts of this clone. The rearrangement joins TRBV10-3 to TRBJ2-7, with a tentative D call TRBD1 (6 bases). CDR1 and CDR2 from the germline V gene are ENHRY and SYGVKD. The CDR3 sequence is 13 residues long. The V end was cut by 4 bases, the J end by 3 bases, with 10 bases between. This CDR3 reads CAISARTDYEQYF. The CDR3 nucleotides are TGTGCCATCAGTGCACGGACAGACTACGAGCAGTACTTC.

This clone counts as large. The V call is TRBV7-8, the J call TRBJ1-4; a weak D match, TRBD1 (6 bases). This CDR3 has 14 amino acids. The germline V gene has CDR1 SGHVS and CDR2 FQNEAQ. Trimming stripped 0 bases from V and 8 bases from J, with 10 bases between. This CDR3 is CASSLATGSEKLFF. In DNA form, the CDR3 reads TGTGCCAGCAGCTTAGCTACAGGGTCCGAAAAACTGTTTTTT.

This clone is medium-sized (0.01 to 0.1%) within its sample. This chain uses TRBV14 with TRBJ1-3; 8 positions agree with TRBD1. The CDR3 has 17 residues. The germline gives CDR1 SGHDN, CDR2 FVKESK. Trimming removed 0 bases from V and 3 bases from J; junction bases left unmatched: 7. For the CDR3, the DNA is TGTGCCAGCAGCCAAGAAGAGGACAGGGTTTTTGGAAACACCATATATTTT. This gives the protein CASSQEEDRVFGNTIYF.

This clone was seen repeatedly, ten times or more. The V gene is TRBV12-3 or TRBV12-4, the J gene TRBJ2-6; TRBD1 might be the D (5 bases). Trimming took off 1 base at V and 2 bases at J, with 9 bases between the two ends. The CDR3 sequence is 16 residues long. In DNA form, the CDR3 reads TGTGCCAGCAGTTTAGGGGCAGGGACTGGGGCCAACGTCCTGACTTTC. Its protein is CASSLGAGTGANVLTF.

This clone has at least ten counts. The rearrangement links TRBV12-3 or TRBV12-4 to TRBJ1-3; no firm D call. The CDR3 is made up of 16 amino acids. V gave up 4 bases and J gave up 1 base, with 14 bases separating them. The CDR3 is CASSSTVRSSGNTIYF. The CDR3 DNA reads as TGTGCCAGCAGTTCTACAGTGAGATCGTCTGGAAACACCATATATTTT.